These T cell receptor beta chains were read from a single sample in a study of identical twins. TCRdb analysed the 5' RACE reads with MiXCR anew, one entry per CDR3 protein. The sample shows about 720,000 distinct CDR3 sequences, 8.6% of them seen only once. These same data were also listed under a study on yellow fever vaccine responses in identical twins.

Sequenced input: PBMCs. The receptors come from a woman under 30 in good health. Both conserved end residues are part of each CDR3. A D gene is named only where the DNA matches it firmly. Where a row states a size, it is once, few, many or the class of an expanded clone; other rows omit it.

cdr3_length	d_call	clone_size	v_call	j_call	cdr3_aa	cdr3_nt
16	-	few	TRBV20-1	TRBJ2-7	CSARLRLTDLPYEQYF	TGCAGTGCTAGACTTCGACTCACCGACCTTCCCTACGAGCAGTACTTC
15	-	few	TRBV12-3/TRBV12-4	TRBJ1-6	CASSEGPNYNSPLHF	TGTGCCAGCAGCGAGGGACCGAACTATAATTCACCCCTCCACTTT
15	TRBD1	-	TRBV5-4	TRBJ1-1	CASSAKGQGDTEAFF	TGTGCCAGCAGCGCGAAAGGACAGGGAGACACTGAAGCTTTCTTT
14	-	-	TRBV6-1	TRBJ2-2	CASSVPGNTGELFF	TGTGCCAGCAGTGTACCAGGGAACACCGGGGAGCTGTTTTTT
15	TRBD2	many	TRBV20-1	TRBJ2-3	CSVMTSSLLKDTQYF	TGCAGTGTCATGACTAGCTCGCTCCTCAAAGATACGCAGTATTTT
13	TRBD1	many	TRBV3-1	TRBJ2-7	CASSQAPRQGTYF	TGTGCCAGCAGCCAAGCCCCCCGACAGGGGACGTACTTC
16	-	few	TRBV7-9	TRBJ2-5	CASSSTRGRSQETQYF	TGTGCCAGCAGCTCCACTAGGGGCAGAAGCCAAGAGACCCAGTACTTC
15	TRBD1	-	TRBV10-1	TRBJ2-7	CASSAPGQGSYEQYF	TGCGCCAGCAGCGCACCGGGACAGGGATCCTACGAGCAGTACTTC
15	TRBD2	-	TRBV4-3	TRBJ2-1	CASSEDSGASNEQFF	TGCGCCAGCAGCGAAGACAGCGGGGCCTCCAATGAGCAGTTCTTC
15	TRBD2	-	TRBV20-1	TRBJ2-3	CSAKLAGPSTDTQYF	TGCAGTGCGAAGCTAGCGGGACCCAGCACAGATACGCAGTATTTT
14	-	many	TRBV12-3/TRBV12-4	TRBJ2-1	CASSSQRLVNEQFF	TGTGCCAGCAGTTCCCAACGACTAGTCAATGAGCAGTTCTTC
15	TRBD1	-	TRBV7-6	TRBJ1-6	CASSLRGGDNSPLHF	TGTGCCAGCAGCTTAAGAGGGGGCGATAATTCACCCCTCCACTTT
13	TRBD2	many	TRBV29-1	TRBJ2-2	CSAGLTNTGELFF	TGCAGCGCGGGACTAACAAACACCGGGGAGCTGTTTTTT
13	-	few	TRBV7-9	TRBJ2-7	CASSLVVEGEQYF	TGTGCCAGCAGCTTAGTAGTGGAGGGGGAGCAGTACTTC
17	TRBD2	few	TRBV7-2	TRBJ2-3	CASSLVRLAGGRDTQYF	TGTGCCAGCAGCTTAGTGAGGCTAGCGGGAGGTCGAGATACGCAGTATTTT
12	TRBD1	many	TRBV29-1	TRBJ1-1	CSASDREIEAFF	TGCAGCGCCTCAGACAGGGAGATTGAAGCTTTCTTT
13	-	few	TRBV14	TRBJ2-3	CASSPYFLRGQYF	TGTGCCAGCAGCCCTTATTTTCTACGCGGGCAGTATTTT
16	TRBD2	few	TRBV28	TRBJ2-3	CASGTSGRPSTDTQYF	TGTGCCAGCGGGACTAGCGGGAGGCCTAGCACAGATACGCAGTATTTT
15	TRBD2	many	TRBV24-1	TRBJ2-1	CATSDLAGDYNEQFF	TGTGCCACCAGTGATCTAGCGGGGGACTACAATGAGCAGTTCTTC
15	TRBD1	few	TRBV5-6	TRBJ2-7	CASSLWTGATYEQYF	TGTGCCAGCAGCTTGTGGACAGGGGCGACCTACGAGCAGTACTTC
16	TRBD1	many	TRBV5-1	TRBJ2-3	CASSLEDRGGTDTQYF	TGCGCCAGCAGCTTGGAAGACAGGGGGGGCACAGATACGCAGTATTTT
13	TRBD1	few	TRBV27	TRBJ1-1	CASSFRGQAEAFF	TGTGCCAGCAGTTTTCGAGGACAGGCTGAAGCTTTCTTT